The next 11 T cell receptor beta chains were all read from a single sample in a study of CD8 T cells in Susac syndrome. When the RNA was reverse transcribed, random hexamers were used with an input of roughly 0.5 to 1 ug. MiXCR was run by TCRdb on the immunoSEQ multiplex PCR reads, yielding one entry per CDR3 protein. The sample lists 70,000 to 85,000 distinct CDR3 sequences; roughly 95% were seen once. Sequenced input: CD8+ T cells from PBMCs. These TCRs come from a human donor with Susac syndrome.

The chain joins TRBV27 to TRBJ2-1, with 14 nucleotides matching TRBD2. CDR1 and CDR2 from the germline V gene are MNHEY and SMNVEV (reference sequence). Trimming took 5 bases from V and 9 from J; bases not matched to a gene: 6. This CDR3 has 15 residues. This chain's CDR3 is CASSPRLAGGGEQFF. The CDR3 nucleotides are TGTGCCAGCAGTCCCCGACTAGCGGGAGGGGGTGAGCAGTTCTTC.

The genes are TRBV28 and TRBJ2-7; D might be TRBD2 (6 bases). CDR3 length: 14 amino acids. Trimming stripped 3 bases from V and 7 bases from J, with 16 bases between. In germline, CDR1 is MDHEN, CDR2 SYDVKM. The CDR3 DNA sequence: TGTGCCAGCAGTTTCGGGGCTCCCGGAGGGGAGCAGTACTTC. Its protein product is CASSFGAPGGEQYF.

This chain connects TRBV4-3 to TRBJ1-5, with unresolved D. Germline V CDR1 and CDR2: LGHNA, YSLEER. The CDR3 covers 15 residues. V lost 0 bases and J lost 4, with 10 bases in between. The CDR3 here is CASSQDVGLNQPQHF. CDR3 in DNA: TGCGCCAGCAGCCAAGATGTTGGGCTGAATCAGCCCCAGCATTTT.

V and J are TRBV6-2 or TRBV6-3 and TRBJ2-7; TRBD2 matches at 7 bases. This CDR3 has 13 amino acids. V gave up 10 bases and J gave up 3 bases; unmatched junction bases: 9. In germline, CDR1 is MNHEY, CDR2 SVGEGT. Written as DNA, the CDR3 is TGTGCCATCAACGCGGGACTACACTACGAGCAGTACTTC. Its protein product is CAINAGLHYEQYF.

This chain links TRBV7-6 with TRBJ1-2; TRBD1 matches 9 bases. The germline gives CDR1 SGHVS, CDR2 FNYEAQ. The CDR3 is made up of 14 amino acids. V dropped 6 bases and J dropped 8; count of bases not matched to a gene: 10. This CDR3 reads CASRPDGDRDGYTF. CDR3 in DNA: TGTGCCAGCAGACCCGACGGGGACAGGGACGGCTACACCTTC.

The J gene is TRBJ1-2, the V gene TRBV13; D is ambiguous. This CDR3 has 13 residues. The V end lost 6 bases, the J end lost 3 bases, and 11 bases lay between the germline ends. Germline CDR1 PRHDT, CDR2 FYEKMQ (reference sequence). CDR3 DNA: TGTGCCAGCAGATTACGATCGGACTATGGCTACACCTTC. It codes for CASRLRSDYGYTF. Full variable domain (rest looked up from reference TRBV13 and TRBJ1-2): AAGVIQSPRHLIKEKRETATLKCYPIPRHDTVYWYQQGPGQDPQFLISFYEKMQSDKGSIPDRFSAQQFSDYHSELNMSSLELGDSALYFCASRLRSDYGYTFGSGTRLTVV.

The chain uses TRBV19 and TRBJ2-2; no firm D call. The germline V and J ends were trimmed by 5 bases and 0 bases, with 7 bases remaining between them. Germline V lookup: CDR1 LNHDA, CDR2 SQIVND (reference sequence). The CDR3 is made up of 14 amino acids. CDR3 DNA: TGTGCCAGTAGTGGCTACCCGAACACCGGGGAGCTGTTTTTT. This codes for CASSGYPNTGELFF.

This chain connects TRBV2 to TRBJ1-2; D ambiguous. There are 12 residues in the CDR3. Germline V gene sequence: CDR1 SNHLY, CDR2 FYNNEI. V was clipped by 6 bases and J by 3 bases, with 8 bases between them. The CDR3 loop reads CASRLKDYGYTF. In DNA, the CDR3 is TGTGCCAGCAGGTTGAAGGACTATGGCTACACCTTC.

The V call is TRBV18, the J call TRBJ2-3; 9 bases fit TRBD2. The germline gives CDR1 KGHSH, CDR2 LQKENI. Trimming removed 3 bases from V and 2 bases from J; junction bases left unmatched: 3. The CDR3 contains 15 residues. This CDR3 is CASSPSSGATDTQYF. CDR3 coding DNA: TGTGCCAGCTCACCTTCTAGCGGGGCCACAGATACGCAGTATTTT.

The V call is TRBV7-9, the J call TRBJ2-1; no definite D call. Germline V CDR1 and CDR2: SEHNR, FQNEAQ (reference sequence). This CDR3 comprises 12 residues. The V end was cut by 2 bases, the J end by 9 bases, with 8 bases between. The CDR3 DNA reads TGTGCCAGCAGCTTAATCATCGCTGAGCAGTTCTTC. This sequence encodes CASSLIIAEQFF. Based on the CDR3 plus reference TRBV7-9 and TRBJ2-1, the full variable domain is DTGVSQNPRHKITKRGQNVTFRCDPISEHNRLYWYRQTLGQGPEFLTYFQNEAQLEKSRLLSDRFSAERPKGSFSTLEIQRTEQGDSAMYLCASSLIIAEQFFGPGTRLTVL.

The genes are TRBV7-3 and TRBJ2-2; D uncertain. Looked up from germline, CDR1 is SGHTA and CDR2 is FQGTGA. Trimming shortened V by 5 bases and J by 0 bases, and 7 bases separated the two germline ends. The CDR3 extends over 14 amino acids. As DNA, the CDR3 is TGTGCCAGCAGCATCTTCGCGAACACCGGGGAGCTGTTTTTT. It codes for CASSIFANTGELFF.